These 7 T cell receptor beta chains share one sample of origin, sequenced in a study of OX40 agonist ivuxolimab in advanced cancers. Sequencing used immunoSEQ multiplex PCR; TCRdb keeps in-frame clones, though not all of them. Among more than 30,000 clones, around nine tenths were seen once, and the ten largest hold about 0.89%. The sequencing used CD4+ or CD8+ T cells sorted from blood, collected in a trial of the OX40 agonist ivuxolimab. Source of these receptors: an adult with an advanced solid tumor such as melanoma, head and neck, liver or kidney cancer.

The V call is TRBV5-1, the J call TRBJ2-3; 7 bases are shared with TRBD2. Germline V CDR1 and CDR2: SGHRS, YFSETQ. The CDR3 has 16 amino acids. Trimming at V came to 0 bases and at J to 4 bases, leaving 8 bases not matched to a gene. CDR3 DNA sequence: TGCGCCAGCAGCTTGGCCTTTGCGGGAGATGCAGATACGCAGTATTTT. This sequence encodes CASSLAFAGDADTQYF.

CDR3 amino acids: CASGPDSGYTEAFF. Here the CDR3 DNA reads TGTGCTAGTGGTCCAGACTCAGGGTACACTGAAGCTTTCTTT. The J gene is TRBJ1-1, the V gene TRBV12-5, with TRBD1 as a possible D gene (5 bases). The CDR3 loop spans 14 amino acids. V was trimmed by 5 bases and J by 3 bases, leaving 13 bases between them. The germline CDR1 and CDR2 sequences are LGHNT and FRNRAP.

This clone has a handful of counts. The rearrangement joins TRBV18 to TRBJ2-3; perhaps TRBD2 as D (6 bases). In germline, CDR1 is KGHSH, CDR2 LQKENI. Trimming removed 1 base from V and 2 bases from J, with 13 bases in between. CDR3 length: 16 amino acids. Written as DNA, the CDR3 is TGTGCCAGCTCACCACGGGGCGGGATTAACACAGATACGCAGTATTTT. It codes for CASSPRGGINTDTQYF.

The gene calls are TRBV7-2 and TRBJ2-7; 8 bases map to TRBD2. This CDR3 has 14 amino acids. Looked up from germline, CDR1 is SGHTA and CDR2 is FQGNSA. The ends lost 1 base at V and 4 bases at J; junction bases unmatched: 3. CDR3 amino acids: CASSLDLAGYEQYF. The CDR3 coding sequence is TGTGCCAGCAGCTTAGACCTAGCGGGTTACGAGCAGTACTTC.

CDR3 nucleotides: TGTGCCAGCAGTCCCGTGACAGGGGATTCGGCCACTGAAGCTTTCTTT. It codes for CASSPVTGDSATEAFF. The genes are TRBV28 and TRBJ1-1; 8 bases map to TRBD1. Germline-derived CDR1 and CDR2 are MDHEN and SYDVKM. V lost 5 bases and J lost 4; bases outside the gene matches: 12. This CDR3 has 16 residues. Drawing the rest from reference TRBV28 and TRBJ1-1, the complete variable domain is DVKVTQSSRYLVKRTGEKVFLECVQDMDHENMFWYRQDPGLGLRLIYFSYDVKMKEKGDIPEGYSVSREKKERFSLILESASTNQTSMYLCASSPVTGDSATEAFFGQGTRLTVV.

This chain links TRBV7-2 with TRBJ2-1, with 8 bases lining up with TRBD1. This CDR3 comprises 16 residues. Germline-derived CDR1 and CDR2 are SGHTA and FQGNSA. Trimming took 2 bases from V and 6 from J; bases not matched to a gene: 9. CDR3 sequence reads: CASSLKRQGAPNEQFF. The CDR3 coding sequence is TGTGCCAGCAGCTTAAAAAGGCAGGGGGCGCCCAATGAGCAGTTCTTC.

In its sample, this clone was seen once. The chain employs TRBV5-1 and TRBJ2-2; D is undetermined. Germline CDR1 and CDR2: SGHRS and YFSETQ. This CDR3 spans 16 amino acids. V lost 4 bases, J lost 1 base, and 14 bases lay in between. The CDR3 DNA reads as TGCGCCAGCAGCCCCTGGGCTACTCAGAACACCGGGGAGCTGTTTTTT. Its translation: CASSPWATQNTGELFF.